This paragraph covers one TCR beta chain sequence. Its antigen is as yet unknown. Method: immunoSEQ multiplex PCR; TCRdb's copy keeps in-frame clones and lacks some. Here the sample spans 10,000 or so clones, about 75% being singletons. The sample belongs to a study of T cells in narcolepsy. Study-level results: Comparing one patient's CSF and blood CD4+ clonotypes highlighted HCRT- and TRIB2-specific autoreactive clonotypes.

Germline CDR1 reads MDHEN; CDR2 reads SYDVKM. This CDR3 contains 14 residues. Trimming left V 5 bases short and J 3 bases short, with 8 bases between. This chain uses TRBV28 with TRBJ1-6; no definite D call. Sample: CD45RA- memory CD8+ T cells from PBMCs. This TCR came from a human donor with narcolepsy. For the CDR3, the DNA is TGTGCCAGCAGTCCAGGCCACTATAATTCACCCCTCCACTTT. Amino acid sequence: CASSPGHYNSPLHF.